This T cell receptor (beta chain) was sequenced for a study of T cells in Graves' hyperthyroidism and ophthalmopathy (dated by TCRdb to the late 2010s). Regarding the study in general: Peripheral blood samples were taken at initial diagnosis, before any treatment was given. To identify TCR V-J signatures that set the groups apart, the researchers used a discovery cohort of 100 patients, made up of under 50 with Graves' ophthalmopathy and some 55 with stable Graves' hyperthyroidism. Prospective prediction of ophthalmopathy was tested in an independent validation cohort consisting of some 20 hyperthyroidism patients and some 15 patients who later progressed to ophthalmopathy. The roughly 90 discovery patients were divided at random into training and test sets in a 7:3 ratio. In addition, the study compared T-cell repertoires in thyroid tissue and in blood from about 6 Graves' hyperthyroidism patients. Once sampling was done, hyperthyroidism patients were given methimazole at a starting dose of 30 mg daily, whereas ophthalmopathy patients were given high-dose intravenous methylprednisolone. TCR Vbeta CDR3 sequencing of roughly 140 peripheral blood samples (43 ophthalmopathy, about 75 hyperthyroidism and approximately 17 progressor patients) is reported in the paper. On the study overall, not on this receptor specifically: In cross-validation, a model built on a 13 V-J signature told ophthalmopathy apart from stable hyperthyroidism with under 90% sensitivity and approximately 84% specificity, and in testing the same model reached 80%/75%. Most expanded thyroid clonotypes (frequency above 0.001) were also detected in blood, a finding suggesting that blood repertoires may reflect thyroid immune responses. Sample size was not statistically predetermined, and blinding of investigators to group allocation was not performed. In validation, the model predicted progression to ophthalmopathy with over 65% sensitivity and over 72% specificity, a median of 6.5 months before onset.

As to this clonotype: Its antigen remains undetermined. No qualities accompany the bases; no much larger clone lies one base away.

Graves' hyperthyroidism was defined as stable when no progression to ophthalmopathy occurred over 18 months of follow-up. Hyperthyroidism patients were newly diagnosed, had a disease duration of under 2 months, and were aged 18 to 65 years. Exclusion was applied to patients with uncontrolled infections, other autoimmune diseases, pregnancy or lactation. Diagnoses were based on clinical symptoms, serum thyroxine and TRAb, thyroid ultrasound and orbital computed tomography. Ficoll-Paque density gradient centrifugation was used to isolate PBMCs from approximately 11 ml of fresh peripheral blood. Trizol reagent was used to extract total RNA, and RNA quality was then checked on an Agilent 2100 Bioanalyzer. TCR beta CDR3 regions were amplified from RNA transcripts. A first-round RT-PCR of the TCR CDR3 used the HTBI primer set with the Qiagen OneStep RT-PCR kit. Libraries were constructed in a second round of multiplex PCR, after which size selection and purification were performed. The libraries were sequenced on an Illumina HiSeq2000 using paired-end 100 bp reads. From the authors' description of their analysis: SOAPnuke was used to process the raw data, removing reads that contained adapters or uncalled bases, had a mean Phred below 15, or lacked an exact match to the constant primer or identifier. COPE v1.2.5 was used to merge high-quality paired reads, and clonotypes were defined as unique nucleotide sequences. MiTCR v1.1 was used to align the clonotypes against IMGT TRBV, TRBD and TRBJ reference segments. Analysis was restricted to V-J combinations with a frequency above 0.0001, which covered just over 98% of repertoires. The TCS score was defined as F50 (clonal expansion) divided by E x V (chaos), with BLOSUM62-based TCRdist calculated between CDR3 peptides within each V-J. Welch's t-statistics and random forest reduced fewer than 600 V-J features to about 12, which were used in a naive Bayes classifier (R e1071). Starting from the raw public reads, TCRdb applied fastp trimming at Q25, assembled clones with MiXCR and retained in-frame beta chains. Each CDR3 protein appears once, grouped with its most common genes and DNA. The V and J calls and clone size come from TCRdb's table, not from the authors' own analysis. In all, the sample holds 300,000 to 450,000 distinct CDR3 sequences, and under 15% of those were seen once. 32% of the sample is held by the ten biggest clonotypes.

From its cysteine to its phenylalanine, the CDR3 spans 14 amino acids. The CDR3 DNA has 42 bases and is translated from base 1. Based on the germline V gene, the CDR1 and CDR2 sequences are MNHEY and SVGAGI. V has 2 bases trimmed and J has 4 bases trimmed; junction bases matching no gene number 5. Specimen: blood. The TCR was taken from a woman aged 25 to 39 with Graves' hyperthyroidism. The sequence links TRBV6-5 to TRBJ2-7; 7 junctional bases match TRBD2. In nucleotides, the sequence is TGTGCCAGCAGTTACGTCGCAGCGGGGTACGAGCAGTACTTC. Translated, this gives CASSYVAAGYEQYF.